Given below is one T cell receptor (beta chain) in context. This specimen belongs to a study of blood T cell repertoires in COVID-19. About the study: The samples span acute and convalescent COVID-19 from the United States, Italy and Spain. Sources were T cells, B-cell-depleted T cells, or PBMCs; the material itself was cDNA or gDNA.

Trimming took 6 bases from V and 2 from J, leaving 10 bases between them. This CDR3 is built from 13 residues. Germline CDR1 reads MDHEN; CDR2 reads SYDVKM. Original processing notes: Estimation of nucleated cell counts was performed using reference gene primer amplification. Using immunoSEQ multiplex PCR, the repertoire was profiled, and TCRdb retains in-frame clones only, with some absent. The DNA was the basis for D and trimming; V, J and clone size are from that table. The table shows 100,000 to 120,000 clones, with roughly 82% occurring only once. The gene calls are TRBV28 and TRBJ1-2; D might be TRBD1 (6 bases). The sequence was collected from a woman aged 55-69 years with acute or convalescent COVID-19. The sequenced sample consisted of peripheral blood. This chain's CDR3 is CASRLDRNYGYTF. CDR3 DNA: TGTGCCAGCAGACTTGACAGGAACTATGGCTACACCTTC.